This TCR beta chain was documented in a study of naive and memory T cell subsets. Study conclusions and caveats: In CD4 and CD8 cells, diversity dropped from naive through EMRA.

As concerns this clonotype: Antigen specificity is unknown. This beta chain is a stray read from a library made for alpha chains; its abundance is not meaningful.

The ligated cDNA underwent four PCR rounds using SP2 and nested alpha and beta constant-region primers. TCRdb recomputed calls from the UMI-ligation and nested PCR reads with MiXCR, one row per CDR3 protein. Of 220 or so distinct CDR3 sequences in the sample, roughly 92% were seen once. This sequence originates from a human donor in good health. The source material was effector memory CD8+ T cells from blood. Subset of the sample: effector memory, CD45RA- CD27-.

CDR3 protein: CASSLPRVNEQFF. CDR3 DNA: TGTGCCAGCAGTTTACCCAGGGTAAATGAGCAGTTCTTC. The J gene is TRBJ2-1, the V gene TRBV28; possibly TRBD1 for D (5 bases). This CDR3 region has 13 residues. The V end was cut by 2 bases, the J end by 7 bases, with 9 bases between. CDR1 is MDHEN and CDR2 is SYDVKM in the germline V gene.